A selection of T cell receptor beta chains follows, all from one sample in a study of cytomegalovirus exposure and HLA in healthy donors. TCRdb's table, derived via immunoSEQ multiplex PCR, lists solely in-frame clones and lacks some. The table includes about 160,000 clones, approximately 72% detected once. The sequencing input was PBMCs. The receptors here all came from a female donor in good health and CMV-seronegative. CDR3s include the opening cysteine and the closing phenylalanine or tryptophan. Fields, in order: V gene, J gene, D gene, clone size, CDR3 DNA, CDR3 protein. The D gene is left open where the match is weak. Clone size is not always given. Where it is, it says once, few, many or a class for expanded clones.

TRBV7-2	TRBJ1-4	.	.	TGTGCCAGCAGCTTCGACCGGGCAACTAATGAAAAACTGTTTTTT	CASSFDRATNEKLFF
TRBV9	TRBJ2-7	TRBD2	.	TGTGCCAGCAGCGTTAGCGGGAACTCCTACGAGCAGTACTTC	CASSVSGNSYEQYF
TRBV25-1	TRBJ2-1	TRBD2	.	TGTGCCAGCAGCGAAAGCGGGAGACACAATGAGCAGTTCTTC	CASSESGRHNEQFF
TRBV6-1	TRBJ2-1	TRBD1	few	TGTGCCAGCAGCCCCGGGACAGGGGTATACAATGAGCAGTTCTTC	CASSPGTGVYNEQFF
TRBV27	TRBJ2-5	TRBD1	.	TGTGCCAGCAGTTCCCGACAGGGGTGGGAGACCCAGTACTTC	CASSSRQGWETQYF
TRBV2	TRBJ1-5	.	.	TGTGCCAGCAACAAGAGGGGTGCGGGGTATGGGCAGCCCCAGCATTTT	CASNKRGAGYGQPQHF
TRBV29-1	TRBJ2-2	.	.	TGCAGCGTTGCGGCCCAGGCAACCGGGGAGCTGTTTTTT	CSVAAQATGELFF
TRBV11-3	TRBJ2-3	TRBD1	few	TGTGCCAGCAGCAGAGGGACAGGGGAGAGTCGAGATGGCACAGATACGCAGTATTTT	CASSRGTGESRDGTDTQYF
TRBV13	TRBJ1-2	.	.	TGTGCCAGCAGCTTAAGGGGTTTAAACTATGGCTACACCTTC	CASSLRGLNYGYTF
TRBV1	TRBJ2-3	.	.	TGCACCAGCAGCCATTGCGGGGGACGGGCAGATACGCAGTATTTT	CTSSHCGGRADTQYF
TRBV19	TRBJ1-1	.	once	TGTGCCAGTAGTATAGATGGGGCCCCCCTACAGCAGAACACTGAAGCTTTCTTT	CASSIDGAPLQQNTEAFF
TRBV11-2	TRBJ1-2	.	.	TGTGCCAGCAGCTTAGATCTTGAGCGGGCCAGGGGCTACACCTTC	CASSLDLERARGYTF
TRBV13	TRBJ2-7	TRBD1	.	TGTGCCAGCAGCGGGACAGGACGGTACGAGCAGTACTTC	CASSGTGRYEQYF
TRBV7-2	TRBJ1-2	.	.	TGTGCCAGCAGCTTAGAGGGGAGGGCCCCTAACTATGGCTACACCTTC	CASSLEGRAPNYGYTF
TRBV4-1	TRBJ1-1	TRBD1	few	TGCGCCAGCAGCCGAGGAATGGACAGGGCCCCTGAAGCTTTCTTT	CASSRGMDRAPEAFF
TRBV5-1	TRBJ2-3	TRBD2	.	TGCGCCAGCAGCTTGGAAGCGGGGGGGAGGGATACGCAGTATTTT	CASSLEAGGRDTQYF
TRBV2	TRBJ1-4	TRBD1	.	TGTGCCAGCAGTGAATGGGGGACAGGGACTGAAAAACTGTTTTTT	CASSEWGTGTEKLFF
TRBV4-1	TRBJ1-5	.	.	TGCGCCAGCAGCCCCGAGGCGGGGGCAGGCTATCAGCCCCAGCATTTT	CASSPEAGAGYQPQHF
TRBV27	TRBJ1-2	TRBD1	.	TGTGCCAGCAGAAACAGGGGGCGACAGTATGGCTACACCTTC	CASRNRGRQYGYTF
TRBV7-2	TRBJ1-5	.	.	TGTGCCAGCAGCTTAAAGGGAGATCAGCCCCAGCATTTT	CASSLKGDQPQHF
TRBV7-2	TRBJ1-5	.	.	TGTGCCAGTGGGGTGGGGGGTCAGCCCCAGCATTTT	CASGVGGQPQHF
TRBV28	TRBJ2-6	.	.	TGTGCCAGCAGTTTGAGAGCCGGGGCCAACGTCCTGACTTTC	CASSLRAGANVLTF
TRBV6-5	TRBJ1-5	TRBD1	once	TGTGCCAGCAGTCCCAGTTATACAGGGGATCAGCCCCAGCATTTT	CASSPSYTGDQPQHF
TRBV7-6	TRBJ1-4	.	once	TGTGCCAGCAGCCCGGGCCCCGGGGGGAGGGAAAAACTGTTTTTT	CASSPGPGGREKLFF
TRBV4-2	TRBJ2-4	.	.	TGTGCCAGCAGCCAGGGTGTGGGGACATTAGCCAAAAACATTCAGTACTTC	CASSQGVGTLAKNIQYF
TRBV28	TRBJ1-5	.	.	TGTGCCAGCGGACCACCAGGGGGCAATCAGCCCCAGCATTTT	CASGPPGGNQPQHF
TRBV4-3	TRBJ1-4	.	once	TGCGCCAGCAGCCAAGATTTGTCCCGGCGGGGTAGGGCAACTAATGAAAAACTGTTTTTT	CASSQDLSRRGRATNEKLFF
TRBV5-1	TRBJ2-7	.	.	TGCGCCAGCAGCATCCCCTCCCCCTACGAGCAGTACTTC	CASSIPSPYEQYF
TRBV7-2	TRBJ2-7	TRBD2	.	TGTGCCAGCAGCTTTAGCGGGGGGATTCTCGAGCAGTACTTC	CASSFSGGILEQYF
TRBV5-4	TRBJ2-7	.	.	TGTGCCAGCAGCCGACAGTCCTACGAGCAGTACTTC	CASSRQSYEQYF
TRBV5-1	TRBJ1-1	.	.	TGCGCCAGCAGCTTCAGGACAGTGAACACTGAAGCTTTCTTT	CASSFRTVNTEAFF
TRBV15	TRBJ2-7	TRBD1	.	TGTGCCACCAGCAGACCGGGACAGGGTGTTTACGAGCAGTACTTC	CATSRPGQGVYEQYF